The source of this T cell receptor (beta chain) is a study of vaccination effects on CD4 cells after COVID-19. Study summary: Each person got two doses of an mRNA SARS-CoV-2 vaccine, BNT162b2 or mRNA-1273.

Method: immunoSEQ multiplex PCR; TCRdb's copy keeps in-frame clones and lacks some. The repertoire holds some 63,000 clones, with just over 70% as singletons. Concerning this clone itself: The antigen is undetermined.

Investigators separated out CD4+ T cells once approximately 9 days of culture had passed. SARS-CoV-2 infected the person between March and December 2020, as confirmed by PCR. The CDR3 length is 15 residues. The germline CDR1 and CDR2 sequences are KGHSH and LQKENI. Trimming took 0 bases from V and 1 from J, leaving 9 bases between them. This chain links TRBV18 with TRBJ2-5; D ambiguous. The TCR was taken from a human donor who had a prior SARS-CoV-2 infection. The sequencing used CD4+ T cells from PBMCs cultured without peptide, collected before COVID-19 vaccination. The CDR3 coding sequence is TGTGCCAGCTCACCACCTAATACCGCCCAAGAGACCCAGTACTTC. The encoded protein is CASSPPNTAQETQYF.